This T cell receptor beta chain is drawn from a study of graft-versus-host responses after intestinal transplantation. Study-wide background: Multivisceral, liver-intestinal, or isolated intestinal grafts were transplanted into recipients.

Study outcomes and limitations: Early post-transplant HvG declines were associated with peak circulating GvH clone levels. Individuals who had graft-donor T cell macrochimerism had allografts that showed high graft-versus-host to host-versus-graft clonal ratios. Some GvH clones appeared in ileal mucosa or blood before recipient bone marrow.

Regarding this clone: Its target is unknown.

Assay: immunoSEQ multiplex PCR; the TCRdb copy retains only in-frame clones and omits some. The data show 65,000 to 85,000 clones, around 87% seen once. The input for sequencing was unstimulated CD8+ T cells sorted from spleen or lymph node cells, taken before transplant. The origin of this receptor is a human donor who was the organ donor for an intestinal transplant.

DNA for the CDR3: TGTGCCAGCAGCGGGACAGCCTATGGCTACACCTTC. Its protein is CASSGTAYGYTF. This rearrangement joins TRBV9 to TRBJ1-2, with D possibly TRBD1 on 6 matching bases. The ends were cut back, 3 bases at V and 4 bases at J, with 7 bases in the middle. This CDR3 has 12 residues. Looked up from germline, CDR1 is SGDLS and CDR2 is YYNGEE. The full variable domain, completed using reference TRBV9 and TRBJ1-2, is DSGVTQTPKHLITATGQRVTLRCSPRSGDLSVYWYQQSLDQGLQFLIQYYNGEERAKGNILERFSAQQFPDLHSELNLSSLELGDSALYFCASSGTAYGYTFGSGTRLTVV.